The present TCR beta chain was sequenced within a study of cytomegalovirus exposure and HLA in healthy donors. Study-level results: Reports indicated that the classifier achieved high specificity and sensitivity in diagnosing cytomegalovirus status. Researchers left out some V segments, among them TRBV6-2 and TRBV6-3, as indistinguishable. The majority of TCR sequences were rare, yet some public TCRs appeared in many donors.

Germline V CDR1 and CDR2: SEHNR, FQNEAQ (reference sequence). The length of the CDR3 is 14 residues. V lost 5 bases to trimming and J lost 4 bases; unmatched junction nucleotides: 5. On this clone itself: Its antigen is unknown. This specimen includes other DNA sequences encoding the same CDR3.

The PCR had 60 Vbeta and 13 Jbeta primers. TCRdb's table, derived via immunoSEQ multiplex PCR, lists solely in-frame clones and lacks some. The data contain about 250,000 clones, 80% to 90% of them singletons. The clonotype originates from a girl aged 2 to 10 in good health and CMV-seronegative. The sample taken for sequencing was PBMCs. V gene TRBV7-9 combines with J gene TRBJ1-1; 9 bases map to TRBD1. The CDR3 region is CASSLGQGATEAFF. The CDR3 nucleotides are TGTGCCAGCAGCCTGGGACAGGGTGCCACTGAAGCTTTCTTT.